The following is a TCR beta chain sequence with its context. The sample originates from a study of blood T cell repertoires in COVID-19. Study details: Whether acute or convalescent, the COVID-19 samples came from the United States, Italy and Spain. T cells, B-cell-depleted T cells, or PBMCs supplied cDNA or gDNA.

In the authors' methods: Amplifying reference gene primers gave estimates of nucleated cell counts. Data came from immunoSEQ multiplex PCR; TCRdb stores just in-frame clones and leaves some out. The V and J calls and clone size were taken over from that table, and D and trimming were inferred from the DNA. The sample contains roughly 160,000 clones, 86% of which appear only once. V shed 0 bases and J 3 bases; nucleotides not matched to a gene: 10. The germline V gene encodes CDR1 SNHLY and CDR2 FYNNEI. The length of the CDR3 is 18 residues. This sequence originates from a man aged 45-60 years with active or convalescent COVID-19. Input material: peripheral blood. The J gene is TRBJ2-3, the V gene TRBV2, with TRBD1 matching 9 bases. Here the CDR3 DNA reads TGTGCCAGCAGTGAAGCCCCTACCTTCGACAGGGGGACAGATACGCAGTATTTT. As protein: CASSEAPTFDRGTDTQYF. Full variable domain (remainder filled in from reference TRBV2 and TRBJ2-3): EPEVTQTPSHQVTQMGQEVILRCVPISNHLYFYWYRQILGQKVEFLVSFYNNEISEKSEIFDDQFSVERPDGSNFTLKIRSTKLEDSAMYFCASSEAPTFDRGTDTQYFGPGTRLTVL.